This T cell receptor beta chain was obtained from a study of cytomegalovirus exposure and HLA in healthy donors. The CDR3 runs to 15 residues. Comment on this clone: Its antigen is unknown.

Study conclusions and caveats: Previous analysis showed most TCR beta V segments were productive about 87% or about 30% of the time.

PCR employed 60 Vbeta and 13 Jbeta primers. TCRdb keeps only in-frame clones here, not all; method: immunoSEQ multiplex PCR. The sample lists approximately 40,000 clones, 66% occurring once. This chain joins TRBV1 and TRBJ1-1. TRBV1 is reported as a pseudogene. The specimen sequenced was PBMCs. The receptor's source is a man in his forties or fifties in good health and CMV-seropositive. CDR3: CTSSPHRGLFTEAFF. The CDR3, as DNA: TGCACCAGCAGCCCCCACCGCGGGCTATTCACTGAAGCTTTCTTT.